In this sample, the clone carrying this T cell receptor beta chain turned up a few times. The antigen remains unidentified. Reverse transcription of around 0.45 ug total RNA with a constant-region primer produced TCR beta cDNA. Modified slightly, ARM-PCR produced TCR beta libraries over three nested multiplex PCR rounds. TRBV1-TRBV30 forward primers paired with a C-beta reverse primer were used in the first two PCR rounds, which ran approximately 10 cycles each. One entry per CDR3 protein, called by TCRdb with MiXCR from the multiplex PCR reads. The repertoire holds 300,000 to 400,000 distinct CDR3 sequences, with 55% to 65% as singletons. This sample is part of a study of tumor-infiltrating lymphocytes in primary liver carcinoma. Study-level information: With diameters of roughly 4 to 10 cm, tumors were stage T1-T3 N0M0.

Trimming stripped 0 bases from V and 3 bases from J, with 15 bases between. The CDR3 consists of 17 residues. Germline loops: CDR1 SGHDN, CDR2 FVKESK. Extraction also yielded germline DNA, while blood RNA was obtained from unsorted whole blood. Among the patients, all had chronic HBV infection and none had been treated. Notes on the study in general: Relative to blood, tumors carried a significantly larger fraction of the repertoire in their top 250 clones (p = 0.039).

The J gene is TRBJ2-1, the V gene TRBV14, with D hard to call. Material: peripheral blood. This receptor was obtained from a man aged 35-49 years with primary liver carcinoma and hepatitis B virus infection. DNA for the CDR3: TGTGCCAGCAGCCAAGATAGGGTTTTCGAGGACTACAATGAGCAGTTCTTC. Amino acids: CASSQDRVFEDYNEQFF. Full variable domain (outside the CDR3, taken from reference TRBV14 and TRBJ2-1): EAGVTQFPSHSVIEKGQTVTLRCDPISGHDNLYWYRRVMGKEIKFLLHFVKESKQDESGMPNNRFLAERTGGTYSTLKVQPAELEDSGVYFCASSQDRVFEDYNEQFFGPGTRLTVL.